This section outlines one TCR beta chain sequence together with its context. V shed 0 bases, J shed 7 bases, and the junction held 10 bases outside the gene matches. Germline CDR1 reads LGHNT; CDR2 reads FRNRAP. The CDR3 has 16 residues. This entry belongs to a study of blood T cell repertoires in COVID-19. Turning to the study itself: Material from acute and convalescent COVID-19 was sourced from the United States, Italy and Spain.

Measured with immunoSEQ multiplex PCR; TCRdb has only the in-frame clones, and not every one. The sample has over 130,000 clones, more than 65% seen once; the top ten hold around 8.6%. The source material was peripheral blood. V and J are TRBV12-5 and TRBJ2-7, with 9 bases identical to TRBD2. This receptor was taken from a human donor in a cohort sampled during active COVID-19. Here the CDR3 DNA reads TGTGCTAGTGGTTTGGTAACGGGCGGGGGGGCAGGTGAGCAGTACTTC. Protein product: CASGLVTGGGAGEQYF.